This entry lists 23 T cell receptor beta chains sequenced from one sample in a study of cytomegalovirus exposure and HLA in healthy donors (dated by TCRdb to about 2017). Libraries were constructed by the immunoSEQ multiplex PCR assay. For the multiplex PCR, a mixture combining 60 forward primers for TCR Vbeta segments and 13 reverse primers for TCR Jbeta segments was used. Drawn from immuneACCESS, this table holds only the in-frame rearrangements with V and J called that TCRdb kept. Clones are partly lost; checked studies trace under half to an unresolved V gene and leave the rest unexplained. Counted in this sample were under 200,000 clones; around 75% of them appeared once. The ten largest make up 4.9% of the sample. Sequenced material: PBMCs. Source of these receptors: a male donor in good health and CMV-seronegative.

This clone was recorded a few times. The chain recombines TRBV7-3 with TRBJ2-7; 11 bases line up with TRBD2. J gave up 3 bases and V 2 bases, and 0 bases lay outside the gene matches. CDR1 SGHTA and CDR2 FQGTGA come from the germline V gene. The CDR3 is 14 residues long. CDR3 amino acids: CASSLLAGGYEQYF. CDR3 DNA sequence: TGTGCCAGCAGCTTACTAGCGGGAGGCTACGAGCAGTACTTC.

This clone was found once. The genes are TRBV15 and TRBJ2-6; 9 bases align to TRBD1. V shed 9 bases, J shed 0 bases, and the junction held 6 bases outside the gene matches. The germline gives CDR1 LNHNV, CDR2 YYDKDF (reference sequence). CDR3 length: 16 residues. CDR3: CATRDRAISGANVLTF. DNA of the CDR3: TGTGCCACGAGGGACAGGGCTATCTCTGGGGCCAACGTCCTGACTTTC.

The V and J genes are TRBV4-3 and TRBJ2-3; TRBD2 might be the D (6 bases). Germline assignment: CDR1 LGHNA and CDR2 YSLEER. The CDR3 runs to 17 residues. Trimming left V 0 bases short and J 6 bases short, with 19 bases between. CDR3 sequence (DNA): TGCGCCAGCAGCCAAGATGGCCCTGCTAGACTAGTGGATACGCAGTATTTT. Protein product: CASSQDGPARLVDTQYF.

This clone was observed a handful of times. This chain uses TRBV6-1 with TRBJ2-2; TRBD1 aligns across 9 bases. The CDR3 has 15 residues. CDR1 and CDR2 from the germline V gene are MNHNS and SASEGT. Losses at the gene ends were 6 bases for V and 0 bases for J; bases not matched to a gene: 2. The chain's CDR3 is CASRGDRANTGELFF. The CDR3 bases are TGTGCCAGCAGGGGGGACAGGGCGAACACCGGGGAGCTGTTTTTT.

The chain has TRBV2 and TRBJ2-5, with TRBD2 identical over 7 bases. The CDR3 sequence is 15 residues long. With V trimmed by 6 bases and J by 2 bases, 9 bases remained unmatched. From germline, CDR1 is SNHLY and CDR2 FYNNEI. DNA of the CDR3: TGTGCCAGCAGGGGAGGGGACTCAGGGCAAGAGACCCAGTACTTC. Its protein product is CASRGGDSGQETQYF.

The V and J genes are TRBV28 and TRBJ1-2; the match to TRBD1 covers 8 bases. This CDR3 comprises 15 residues. The germline V gene encodes CDR1 MDHEN and CDR2 SYDVKM. V dropped 6 bases and J dropped 2; count of bases not matched to a gene: 8. The CDR3 is CASSVPGQANYGYTF. The DNA for the CDR3 is TGTGCCAGCAGCGTCCCGGGACAGGCGAACTATGGCTACACCTTC.

This clone turned up a few times. V gene TRBV5-1 combines with J gene TRBJ1-4; 9 positions match TRBD1. Germline loops: CDR1 SGHRS, CDR2 YFSETQ. The CDR3 extends over 15 amino acids. With 3 bases clipped from V and 2 bases from J, the junction kept 2 bases outside the gene matches. CDR3: CASSWTGVTNEKLFF. The DNA of the CDR3 is TGCGCCAGCAGCTGGACAGGGGTTACTAATGAAAAACTGTTTTTT. Full variable domain (remainder filled in from reference TRBV5-1 and TRBJ1-4): KAGVTQTPRYLIKTRGQQVTLSCSPISGHRSVSWYQQTPGQGLQFLFEYFSETQRNKGNFPGRFSGRQFSNSRSEMNVSTLELGDSALYLCASSWTGVTNEKLFFGSGTQLSVL.

This chain joins TRBV6-1 and TRBJ2-6; D ambiguous. CDR1 is MNHNS, CDR2 SASEGT, per germline. Deletions cut 10 bases from V and 0 bases from J, with 10 bases between. The CDR3 is 14 residues long. CDR3 in DNA: TGTGCCACGACATACGTCTCTGGGGCCAACGTCCTGACTTTC. As protein: CATTYVSGANVLTF.

CDR3 amino acids: CASSNRENTEAFF. The CDR3 region has the DNA TGTGCCAGCAGTAATAGAGAGAACACTGAAGCTTTCTTT. The chain joins TRBV7-9 to TRBJ1-1, with D uncertain. Trimming took 6 bases from V and 1 from J, leaving 9 bases between them. Germline V gene data show CDR1 as SEHNR and CDR2 as FQNEAQ (reference sequence). CDR3 length: 13 residues. The variable domain in full, completed from reference TRBV7-9 and TRBJ1-1, reads DTGVSQNPRHKITKRGQNVTFRCDPISEHNRLYWYRQTLGQGPEFLTYFQNEAQLEKSRLLSDRFSAERPKGSFSTLEIQRTEQGDSAMYLCASSNRENTEAFFGQGTRLTVV.

In DNA, the CDR3 is TGTGCCAGCGGGACACCGGGACCAGGCTACGAGCAGTACTTC. Its protein product is CASGTPGPGYEQYF. The chain combines TRBV27 with TRBJ2-7, with TRBD1 as a possible D gene (6 bases). Trimming pared 8 bases from V and 3 bases from J, leaving 17 bases between. The CDR3 covers 14 residues. CDR1 and CDR2 from the germline V gene are MNHEY and SMNVEV (reference sequence).

The rearrangement links TRBV2 to TRBJ1-1; a weak D match, TRBD1 (5 bases). The CDR3 covers 14 residues. V was shortened by 11 bases and J by 0 bases, with 16 bases between the two germline ends. The germline V gene encodes CDR1 SNHLY and CDR2 FYNNEI. The CDR3 bases are TGTGCCGGTAACCGGGGGGGGATGAACACTGAAGCTTTCTTT. Its protein product is CAGNRGGMNTEAFF. Variable domain in full (rest from reference TRBV2 and TRBJ1-1): EPEVTQTPSHQVTQMGQEVILRCVPISNHLYFYWYRQILGQKVEFLVSFYNNEISEKSEIFDDQFSVERPDGSNFTLKIRSTKLEDSAMYFCAGNRGGMNTEAFFGQGTRLTVV.

The chain carries TRBV18 and TRBJ2-2; 8 bases line up with TRBD2. V lost 3 bases, J lost 2 bases, and 5 bases stayed unmatched. Looked up from germline, CDR1 is KGHSH and CDR2 is LQKENI. This CDR3 has 16 residues. The CDR3 DNA sequence: TGTGCCAGCTCACCTCCTAGCGGGCTTAACACCGGGGAGCTGTTTTTT. Its protein is CASSPPSGLNTGELFF.

The rearrangement uses TRBV6-1 and TRBJ2-5, with TRBD1 identical over 7 bases. V gave up 5 bases and J gave up 8 bases; unmatched junction bases: 14. Germline CDR1 reads MNHNS; CDR2 reads SASEGT. This CDR3 comprises 15 residues. The CDR3 DNA is TGTGCCAGCAGTCCACAGCCGGGACAGCAGTCAACCCAGTACTTC. It codes for CASSPQPGQQSTQYF.

This chain connects TRBV4-3 to TRBJ1-3; D is uncertain. Trimming took 1 base from V and 5 from J, leaving 15 bases between them. The CDR3 is 16 amino acids. The germline V gene encodes CDR1 LGHNA and CDR2 YSLEER. CDR3 DNA: TGCGCCAGCAGCCAAGGGACTTTACTCTGGAGAAACACCATATATTTT. It yields the protein CASSQGTLLWRNTIYF.

V usage is TRBV6-4 and J usage is TRBJ2-3; D remains unclear. There are 14 residues in the CDR3. Trimming pared 5 bases from V and 2 bases from J, leaving 11 bases between. Germline V gives CDR1 MRHNA, CDR2 SNTAGT. DNA for the CDR3: TGTGCCAGCAGTCATGGGCAGCCCACAGATACGCAGTATTTT. It yields the protein CASSHGQPTDTQYF.

The rearrangement uses TRBV10-3 and TRBJ2-3; 8 nucleotides line up with TRBD1. From germline, CDR1 is ENHRY and CDR2 SYGVKD. Trimming at V came to 5 bases and at J to 3 bases, leaving 7 bases not matched to a gene. The CDR3 is 15 amino acids. CDR3 sequence: CAISLWDRRTDTQYF. In DNA, the CDR3 is TGTGCCATCAGTCTTTGGGACAGGCGGACAGATACGCAGTATTTT.

The rearrangement links TRBV7-9 to TRBJ1-4; 9 bases align to TRBD1. CDR3 size: 17 residues. The V gene's germline CDR1 is SEHNR and CDR2 FQNEAQ (reference sequence). Losses at the gene ends were 5 bases for V and 4 bases for J; bases not matched to a gene: 11. In nucleotides, the CDR3 is TGTGCCAGCAGCGCATCCGGGACAGGGCTTAGTAATGAAAAACTGTTTTTT. This encodes CASSASGTGLSNEKLFF.

This clone occurred a few times. The genes are TRBV28 and TRBJ2-1; TRBD2 aligns across 8 bases. Germline V gene sequence: CDR1 MDHEN, CDR2 SYDVKM. The CDR3 is 15 amino acids. After removal of 5 bases from V and 6 bases from J, the junction contained 9 bases not matched to a gene. The CDR3 loop is CASSRTSPGVNEQFF. The CDR3 bases are TGTGCCAGCAGTCGGACTAGCCCGGGAGTCAATGAGCAGTTCTTC.

The sample holds a few counts of this clone. The chain uses TRBV7-9 and TRBJ2-3; 11 bases align to TRBD2. This CDR3 region has 16 residues. Per the germline V gene, CDR1 is SEHNR and CDR2 is FQNEAQ (reference sequence). V lost 1 base, J lost 5 bases, and 5 bases stayed unmatched. CDR3 DNA sequence: TGTGCCAGCAGCTTAGGAACTAGCGGGGGCGGAGATACGCAGTATTTT. Residues: CASSLGTSGGGDTQYF.

The V call is TRBV9, the J call TRBJ1-4; D not certain. V was clipped by 0 bases and J by 0 bases, with 9 bases between them. The germline CDR1 and CDR2 sequences are SGDLS and YYNGEE. The CDR3 loop spans 16 amino acids. The CDR3 DNA sequence: TGTGCCAGCAGCGTAGTGGGCACTGCAACTAATGAAAAACTGTTTTTT. This encodes CASSVVGTATNEKLFF.

The chain joins TRBV2 to TRBJ2-1; tentatively, D is TRBD1 (6 bases). V was shortened by 7 bases and J by 2 bases, with 15 bases between the two germline ends. CDR1 SNHLY and CDR2 FYNNEI come from the germline V gene. The CDR3 covers 15 residues. CDR3 in DNA: TGTGCCAGCACCCCCTCCAGGGGTCCCTACAATGAGCAGTTCTTC. It specifies CASTPSRGPYNEQFF.

V gene TRBV11-2 combines with J gene TRBJ1-3, with 7 bases lining up with TRBD1. The CDR3 sequence is 16 residues long. The V gene's germline CDR1 is SGHAT and CDR2 FQNNGV. The V and J ends lost 4 bases and 0 bases, in that order; junction bases with no gene match: 6. CDR3 amino acids: CASSSVTGSSGNTIYF. Here the CDR3 DNA reads TGTGCCAGCAGCTCCGTGACAGGGAGCTCTGGAAACACCATATATTTT. The variable domain in full, with the rest retrieved from reference TRBV11-2 and TRBJ1-3, is EAGVAQSPRYKIIEKRQSVAFWCNPISGHATLYWYQQILGQGPKLLIQFQNNGVVDDSQLPKDRFSAERLKGVDSTLKIQPAKLEDSAVYLCASSSVTGSSGNTIYFGEGSWLTVV.

The chain employs TRBV6-4 and TRBJ2-7; 7 bases line up with TRBD2. V lost 11 bases, J lost 6 bases, and 16 bases stayed unmatched. This CDR3 is built from 14 residues. CDR1 MRHNA and CDR2 SNTAGT come from the germline V gene. The CDR3 bases are TGTGCCGGCGTCGGACTAGGCGTGTTGGGCGAGCAGTACTTC. This sequence encodes CAGVGLGVLGEQYF.